The rows below give T cell receptor beta chains drawn from one sample of a study of cytomegalovirus exposure and HLA in healthy donors. Sequenced by immunoSEQ multiplex PCR; TCRdb stores in-frame clones only, minus some. The repertoire holds approximately 100,000 clones, with around four fifths as singletons. The sequenced material came from PBMCs. Receptors were obtained from a man in his forties or fifties in good health and CMV-seronegative. Each CDR3 is given with its conserved first and last residue. Each record gives: V gene, CDR3 length, J gene, D gene, clone size, CDR3 DNA, CDR3 protein. The D gene is left open where the match is weak. Only part of the rows carry a size: once, few, many, or a class if the clone is expanded.

>TRBV7-2|14|TRBJ1-1|.|.
TGTGCCAGCAGCTTGGCGGGTGGGAACACTGAAGCTTTCTTT
CASSLAGGNTEAFF
>TRBV29-1|14|TRBJ2-7|.|.
TGCAGCGTTGAACTCCAGGGTAAGCCCTACGAGCAGTACTTC
CSVELQGKPYEQYF
>TRBV6-5|14|TRBJ1-1|TRBD1|few
TGTGCCAGCAGTTATACAGGGGTGAACACTGAAGCTTTCTTT
CASSYTGVNTEAFF
>TRBV27|17|TRBJ2-4|TRBD1|.
TGTGCCAGCAGTACGACAGGGGGAGGGTTAGCCAAAAACATTCAGTACTTC
CASSTTGGGLAKNIQYF
>TRBV2|15|TRBJ1-3|.|once
TGTGCCAGCAGTCGAGACTCCCTCTCTGGAAACACCATATATTTT
CASSRDSLSGNTIYF
>TRBV4-1|13|TRBJ1-1|.|.
TGCGCCAGCAGCCTGTCTCGTCAGTGGCGGGCTTTCTTT
CASSLSRQWRAFF
>TRBV18|13|TRBJ2-1|.|.
TGTGCCACCTCAGAGGACAGACTTGATGAGCAGTTCTTC
CATSEDRLDEQFF
>TRBV2|13|TRBJ1-2|TRBD1|once
TGTGCCAGCAGCGAGGGGACAGAGGATGGCTACACCTTC
CASSEGTEDGYTF
>TRBV7-7|15|TRBJ2-2|TRBD2|.
TGTGCTAGCAGTTCCGGGAGGGCAGACACCGGGGAGCTGTTTTTT
CASSSGRADTGELFF
>TRBV7-8|16|TRBJ2-1|TRBD1|.
TGTGCCAGCAGCAAGGGACAGGGCCAGATCTACAATGAGCAGTTCTTC
CASSKGQGQIYNEQFF
>TRBV4-3|16|TRBJ1-2|.|once
TGCGCCAGCAGCCAGGGAAGGGGCCCTTCGCCCTATGGCTACACCTTC
CASSQGRGPSPYGYTF
>TRBV11-2|16|TRBJ1-4|.|.
TGTGCCAGCAGCCCCCTTCGGGGGAGGACTAATGAAAAACTGTTTTTT
CASSPLRGRTNEKLFF
>TRBV6-6|14|TRBJ2-1|TRBD1|.
TGTGCCAGCAGAGCCGGGACAGCTTACAATGAGCAGTTCTTC
CASRAGTAYNEQFF
>TRBV7-9|15|TRBJ1-2|TRBD1|.
TGCGCCAGCAGTCTACAGGGGGAAATTAACTATGGCTACACCTTC
CASSLQGEINYGYTF
>TRBV19|14|TRBJ1-1|.|.
TGTGCCAGCCGAACCTCCGGGAGACTCCCTGAAGCTTTCTTT
CASRTSGRLPEAFF
>TRBV2|13|TRBJ1-2|TRBD1|.
TGTGCCAGCATAGGACAGGGAAGCTATGGCTACACCTTC
CASIGQGSYGYTF